The text below deals with one T cell receptor beta chain. Its specific antigen is unknown. There are no base qualities to consult, and no much larger clone falls within one base. The data are from a study of blood T cell repertoires in COVID-19 (dated by TCRdb to 2020 to 2021). The study in broad terms: Samples from collaborators originated in the United States, Italy and Spain and spanned both the acute and convalescent phases of COVID-19. The material from the prospective study consisted of cDNA or gDNA derived from T cells, B-cell-depleted T cells, or PBMCs. Samples were obtained from the ongoing ImmuneRACE study (first 160 participants) and from some 1,300 subjects provided by 6 global collaborators. Deeply sampled blood TCRbeta repertoires from subjects exposed to, actively infected with, or recovered from COVID-19 were included in the dataset. The repertoires were released in a freely available public database intended as a resource for research on the immune response to SARS-CoV-2. HLA class I and class II types, where available, came from metadata supplied by the sample provider rather than from assay-based typing. Nearly every sample came with metadata listing a de-identified subject ID, COVID-19 status, age in years and sex. Results the study describes overall, beyond this receptor: The amount of clinical and demographic metadata varied by source and participant and was provided uncurated.

TCRbeta CDR3 regions were amplified from genomic DNA by means of the immunoSEQ Assay, a bias-controlled multiplex PCR. Per the original workflow: Nucleated cell counts per sample were estimated from amplification of reference gene primers within the assay. Sequence reads were collapsed and filtered to measure the absolute abundance of every unique TCRbeta CDR3 rearrangement. For each sample, productive Simpson clonality was calculated by taking the square root of Simpson's diversity index across productive rearrangements. TCRdb took over this immuneACCESS table, retaining in-frame rearrangements with V and J assigned. Such tables are incomplete; in checked studies, under half of the missing clones stem from an unresolved V gene, and the remainder is unexplained. The DNA gave D and trimming, while V, J and clone size come from that table. The sample yields roughly 250,000 clones; approximately 85% were counted once. Together, the top ten hold around 4.5% of the sample.

In the prospective study, participants were roughly 18 to 95 years old, resided in 20 to 30 geographic areas of the United States, and were enrolled through a virtual design. In the prospective study, cohorts were assigned on the basis of participant-reported clinical history obtained from a screening survey and a study questionnaire. Recovered participants in ImmuneRACE Cohort 3 were defined by two consecutive negative NP/OP PCR tests, clearance by a healthcare professional, or resolution of symptoms. In the prospective study, mobile phlebotomists collected whole blood, serum and a nasopharyngeal or oropharyngeal swab from each participant. Over an approximately 2-month period, participants in the prospective study had the option of providing additional blood draws and questionnaires. Before DNA extraction, blood samples from the prospective study were shipped at room temperature or frozen. Its CDR3 holds 16 amino acids, cysteine through phenylalanine. Just CDR3 DNA is preserved here, 48 bases in frame from base 1. The junction shows trimming of 11 bases on V and 2 bases on J, plus 22 bases between the germline ends. CDR1 and CDR2, looked up from the germline V gene, are SGHVS and FNYEAQ.

Recombination linked TRBV7-6 to TRBJ1-3; the D region possibly corresponds to TRBD1 (6 bases align). The origin of this receptor is a woman aged 25 to 45 who had recovered from COVID-19. Sample: PBMCs or T cells enriched from blood (not recorded which). The CDR3 loop reads CASGRGPPGTGNTIYF. The sequence in DNA is TGTGCCTCCGGCAGGGGCCCACCCGGGACTGGAAACACCATATATTTT.